This T cell receptor (beta chain) is from a study of T-cell memory formation after mild COVID-19. The overall study: Largely donor-specific TCR clusters were found.

Overall study findings and caveats: Pre-infection memory harbored some responding clones, suggesting cross-reactive memory joined.

About this clonotype: The antigen is undetermined.

From germline, CDR1 is GTSNPN and CDR2 SVGIG (reference sequence). V was pared by 0 bases and J by 1 base, with 13 bases between. The CDR3 sequence is 16 residues long. One entry per CDR3 protein results from TCRdb running MiXCR on the 5' RACE reads. Among around 400,000 distinct CDR3 sequences listed, around 24% were seen once. The sequencing input was PBMCs or a T cell subset sorted from them (not recorded which). The clonotype was recovered from an adult woman who had mild COVID-19 (a few samples of this study predate the infection). Cell type and time point are not known. The chain links TRBV30 to TRBJ1-5, with no clear D. The CDR3 DNA reads TGTGCCTGGAGTGTACCTGGAGGGATGAGCAATCAGCCCCAGCATTTT. It encodes CAWSVPGGMSNQPQHF. Looking up the rest from reference TRBV30 and TRBJ1-5 gives the full variable domain: SQTIHQWPATLVQPVGSPLSLECTVEGTSNPNLYWYRQAAGRGLQLLFYSVGIGQISSEVPQNLSASRPQDRQFILSSKKLLLSDSGFYLCAWSVPGGMSNQPQHFGDGTRLSIL.